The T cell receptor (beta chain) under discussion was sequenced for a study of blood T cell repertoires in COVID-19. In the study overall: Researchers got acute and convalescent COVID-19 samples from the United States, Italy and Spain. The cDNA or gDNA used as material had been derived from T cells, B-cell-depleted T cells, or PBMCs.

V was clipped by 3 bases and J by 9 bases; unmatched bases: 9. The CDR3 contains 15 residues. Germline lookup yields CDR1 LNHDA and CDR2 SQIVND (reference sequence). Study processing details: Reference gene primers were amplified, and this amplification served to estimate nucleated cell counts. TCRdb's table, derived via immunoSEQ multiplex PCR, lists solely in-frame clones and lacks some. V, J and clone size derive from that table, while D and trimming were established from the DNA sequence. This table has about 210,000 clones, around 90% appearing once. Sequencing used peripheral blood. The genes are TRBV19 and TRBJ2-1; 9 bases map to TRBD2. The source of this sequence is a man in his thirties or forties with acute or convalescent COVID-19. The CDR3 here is CASSIGASGKGEQFF. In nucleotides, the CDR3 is TGTGCCAGTAGTATTGGGGCTAGCGGGAAGGGTGAGCAGTTCTTC.